This T cell receptor (beta chain) derives from a study of graft-versus-host responses after intestinal transplantation (dated by TCRdb to 2020 to 2022). For the study in its entirety: Multivisceral, liver-intestinal, or isolated intestinal transplants were received by the recipients. A cohort of 24 intestinal transplant recipients, including one retransplant, was enrolled, and a few patients lacking pretransplant specimens were excluded. Rather than going through the commercial service, samples from a few later patients were sequenced in-house on an Illumina MiSeq and processed with MiXCR. To identify alloreactive clones, pre-transplant mixed lymphocyte reaction products were sequenced and compared with unstimulated pre-transplant donor and recipient T cells. Graft-versus-host and host-versus-graft alloreactive T cell clones were tracked in the graft, circulation and bone marrow after intestinal transplantation using bulk TCR-beta CDR3 sequencing. Donor T cell macrochimerism was defined as a peak of at least 4% donor T cells among recipient peripheral blood mononuclear cells. All recipients received anti-thymocyte globulin induction followed by maintenance tacrolimus and steroids for 3 to 4 years.

In the first month after transplant, blood samples were collected up to 4 times, and after that at least monthly when available. Study-wide findings and limitations: Early after transplant, declines in HvG clones were associated with peak levels of circulating GvH clones. GvH clones were detected in recipient bone marrow, and some appeared earlier in ileal mucosa or blood, consistent with an intestinal mucosal origin. In the allografts of patients with donor T cell macrochimerism, GvH to HvG T cell clonal ratios were high. The conclusions were limited by the relatively low number and heterogeneity of the intestinal transplant patients.

For this clone: Its antigen target is currently unknown. Base quality data are lacking; no much larger clone is found one base away.

Receptors were amplified or captured by the immunoSEQ multiplex PCR assay. For most patients, high-throughput TCR-beta CDR3 sequencing of genomic DNA was performed by Adaptive Biotechnologies. In the original analysis: TCR sequencing data were retrieved from Adaptive's ImmunoSEQ software for around 19 patients, whereas a few other patients were processed with MiXCR and VDJtools. Because the origin of CDR3 nucleotide sequences shared between donor and recipient could not be assigned, those sequences were removed. At least 2-fold expansion over unstimulated cells and a minimum CFSE-low frequency of 0.002% (template counts) or 0.001% (read counts) were required for clones to be classified as alloreactive. Clones were considered mappable if detected in sequenced pre-transplant spleen, lymph node, or MLR CFSE-low populations of the donor or recipient. Cumulative frequency of alloreactive clones was calculated as a percentage of all sequences weighted by copy number. TCRdb obtained this table from immuneACCESS and retained in-frame rearrangements with V and J assigned. These tables miss some clones; where compared with another copy, unresolved V genes account for less than half of the shortfall, and the remainder is unexplained. Clone size and the V and J calls come from that table; the DNA yielded D and trimming. Present in this sample are 45,000 to 55,000 clones, 90% to 95% of which were seen just once. Around 6.1% of the sample rests with the top ten.

The germline V gene yields SGHRS for CDR1 and YFSETQ for CDR2. The CDR3 sequence holds 15 residues, the cysteine and phenylalanine included. Only CDR3 DNA is held: 45 bases, read in frame from base 1. The junction shows trimming of 3 bases on V and 2 bases on J, plus 15 bases between the germline ends. The specimen comprised PBMCs, sampled around 790 days after a first intestinal transplant, on the day of a second. The sequence is built from TRBV5-1 and TRBJ2-7; the D region possibly corresponds to TRBD1 (5 bases align). This TCR derives from a human patient who received an intestinal transplant, so some T cells may come from the graft donor. The CDR3 protein is CASSSGRTTTYEQYF. The DNA is TGCGCCAGCAGCTCCGGACGGACAACGACCTACGAGCAGTACTTC.